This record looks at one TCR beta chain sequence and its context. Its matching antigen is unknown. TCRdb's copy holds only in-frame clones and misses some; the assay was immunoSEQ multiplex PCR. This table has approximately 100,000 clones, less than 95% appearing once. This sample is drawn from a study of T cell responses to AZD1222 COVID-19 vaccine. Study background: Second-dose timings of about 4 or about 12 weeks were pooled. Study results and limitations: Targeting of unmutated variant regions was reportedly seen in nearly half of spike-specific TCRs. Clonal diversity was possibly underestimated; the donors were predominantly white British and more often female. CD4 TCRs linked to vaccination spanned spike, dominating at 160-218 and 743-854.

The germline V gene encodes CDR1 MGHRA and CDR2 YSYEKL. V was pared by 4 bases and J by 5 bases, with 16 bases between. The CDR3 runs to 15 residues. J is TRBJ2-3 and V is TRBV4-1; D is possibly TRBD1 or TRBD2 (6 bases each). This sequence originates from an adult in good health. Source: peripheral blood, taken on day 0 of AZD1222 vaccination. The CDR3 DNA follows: TGCGCCAGCAGCCCCCTGGGGGGCAGGAGAGATACGCAGTATTTT. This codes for CASSPLGGRRDTQYF.